Listed here are 10 T cell receptor beta chains from one sample, sequenced in a study of blood T cells in healthy people across ages. Primers used in a second PCR of about 6 to 11 cycles were a sample-barcoded 5' primer and a J-beta primer mix. TCRdb redid the calling of the 5' RACE reads with MiXCR, one entry per CDR3 protein. This sample has 1.5 million to 2 million distinct CDR3 sequences, with roughly 52% found just once. The specimen was blood. These TCRs come from a woman between 35 and 50 years old in good health.

The rearrangement joins TRBV12-3 or TRBV12-4 to TRBJ2-7; 9 nucleotides agree with TRBD1. V lost 3 bases and J lost 12; bases outside the gene matches: 3. The CDR3 loop spans 11 amino acids. CDR3 protein: CASSLGGQGYF. Here the CDR3 DNA reads TGTGCCAGCAGTTTGGGGGGACAGGGGTACTTC.

This clonotype was seen a few times. The J gene is TRBJ2-5, the V gene TRBV7-3, with D perhaps being TRBD1 or TRBD2 (6 bases each). Germline V gene sequence: CDR1 SGHTA, CDR2 FQGTGA. The V end lost 2 bases, the J end lost 5 bases, and 18 bases lay between the germline ends. The CDR3 has 16 residues. CDR3 coding DNA: TGTGCCAGCAGCTTAGGGCCTAACCCGGGGGCGGAGACCCAGTACTTC. The encoded protein is CASSLGPNPGAETQYF.

The chain combines TRBV7-2 with TRBJ2-7; possibly TRBD1 or TRBD2 for D (6 bases each). Germline lookup yields CDR1 SGHTA and CDR2 FQGNSA. This CDR3 spans 15 amino acids. Trimming stripped 1 base from V and 4 bases from J, with 14 bases between. CDR3 loop: CASSLGGGPGYEQYF. The CDR3 nucleotides are TGTGCCAGCAGCTTAGGTGGGGGGCCGGGTTACGAGCAGTACTTC. Full variable domain (rest looked up from reference TRBV7-2 and TRBJ2-7): GAGVSQSPSNKVTEKGKDVELRCDPISGHTALYWYRQSLGQGLEFLIYFQGNSAPDKSGLPSDRFSAERTGGSVSTLTIQRTQQEDSAVYLCASSLGGGPGYEQYFGPGTRLTVT.

This chain uses TRBV28 with TRBJ2-1; maybe TRBD2 (6 bases). This CDR3 has 14 amino acids. Between the trimmed V and J ends, which lost 6 bases and 8 bases, there was a span of 17 bases. The germline V gene encodes CDR1 MDHEN and CDR2 SYDVKM. Written as DNA, the CDR3 is TGTGCCAGCAGGGGGCCGGGGGAGGAGTATGAGCAGTTCTTC. Translated, it gives CASRGPGEEYEQFF.

The chain joins TRBV2 to TRBJ1-1; D may be TRBD1 (6 bases). Germline assignment: CDR1 SNHLY and CDR2 FYNNEI. V shed 4 bases and J shed 10 bases, with 16 bases lying between them. The CDR3 totals 13 residues. CDR3 region: CASSVGAGLGAFF. The CDR3, as DNA: TGTGCCAGCAGTGTGGGGGCGGGCCTGGGAGCTTTCTTT.

The chain has TRBV4-3 and TRBJ1-4; tentatively, D is TRBD1 (6 bases). The V gene lost 0 bases and the J gene lost 10 bases, with 15 bases spanning the gap. Per germline, CDR1 LGHNA and CDR2 YSLEER. The CDR3 runs to 15 residues. CDR3 sequence (DNA): TGCGCCAGCAGCCAAGAGGCCGGGGGCGTAGGAAAACTGTTTTTT. This encodes CASSQEAGGVGKLFF.

V and J are TRBV20-1 and TRBJ2-7; 7 positions agree with TRBD2. The CDR3 totals 12 residues. Trimming removed 5 bases from V and 6 bases from J; junction bases left unmatched: 7. The germline gives CDR1 DFQATT, CDR2 SNEGSKA (reference sequence). The CDR3 reads CSAARAGIEQYF. CDR3 DNA sequence: TGCAGTGCTGCGAGAGCGGGAATCGAGCAGTACTTC.

CDR3 DNA: TGTGCCAGCAGCCGTCCAAATGAAAAACTGTTTTTT. As protein: CASSRPNEKLFF. This chain joins TRBV7-2 and TRBJ1-4; D gene unclear. Trimming removed 5 bases at V and 5 bases at J, with 6 bases between. This CDR3 is 12 amino acids long. From germline, CDR1 is SGHTA and CDR2 FQGNSA.

The V call is TRBV29-1, the J call TRBJ2-1; weak D call: TRBD1 (5 bases). The CDR3 covers 12 residues. Between the trimmed V and J ends, which lost 8 bases and 13 bases, there was a span of 21 bases. Germline V gene data show CDR1 as SQVTM and CDR2 as ANQGSEA. CDR3 in amino acids: CSSRDGDTGQFF. The CDR3 bases are TGCAGCTCACGCGATGGAGACACAGGCCAGTTCTTC.

This clonotype has a handful of counts. This sequence joins TRBV3-1 and TRBJ2-5; weak D call: TRBD2 (6 bases). Germline CDR1 and CDR2: LGHDT and YNNKEL (reference sequence). This CDR3 has 14 amino acids. V gave up 4 bases and J gave up 4 bases, with 13 bases separating them. The CDR3 sequence: CASSRGVLAETQYF. The CDR3 bases are TGTGCCAGCAGCCGGGGGGTTCTAGCAGAGACCCAGTACTTC.